Listed below are T cell receptor beta chains from one sample, sequenced in a study of identical twins. Via MiXCR, TCRdb re-called the 5' RACE reads, giving one row per CDR3 protein. The table records 1.5 million to 2 million distinct CDR3 sequences, roughly 35% of them present only once. Sequenced: cord blood. These TCRs come from a newborn girl in good health. CDR3s include the opening cysteine and the closing phenylalanine or tryptophan. The D gene is left open where the match is weak. Size is omitted from some rows. Given values are once, few, many or a class for expanded clones.

TRBV12-3/TRBV12-4	NA	TRBJ1-1	NA	TGTGCCAGCAGTCCCTTCGGGGGGGCCAGTGAAGCTTTCTTT	CASSPFGGASEAFF
TRBV7-9	NA	TRBJ2-2	NA	TGTGCCAGCAGCTTATTATTCGGGAACACCGGGGAGCTGTTTTTT	CASSLLFGNTGELFF
TRBV5-1	NA	TRBJ2-3	TRBD1	TGCGCCAGCAGCTCCGGGACAGGGGGCGCGACAGATACGCAGTATTTT	CASSSGTGGATDTQYF
TRBV10-3	few	TRBJ2-2	NA	TGTGCCATCAGTGAGTCGGCCAGGGCCACCGGGGAGCTGTTTTTT	CAISESARATGELFF
TRBV20-1	NA	TRBJ1-5	NA	TGCAGTGCTAGATCTAGGGTGGGGGAAGGGGATCAGCCCCAGCATTTT	CSARSRVGEGDQPQHF
TRBV28	NA	TRBJ2-7	NA	TGTGCCAGCATCCGCAGGGCCCACTCCTACGAGCAGTACTTC	CASIRRAHSYEQYF
TRBV3-1	NA	TRBJ2-1	NA	TGTGCCAGCAGCCAAGAGGGCACGCTCCTTTACAATAAGCAGTTCTTC	CASSQEGTLLYNKQFF
TRBV6-1	NA	TRBJ2-1	NA	TGTGCCAGCCGCGAACTACCTCTCTCCTACAATGAGCAGTTCTTC	CASRELPLSYNEQFF
TRBV7-8	once	TRBJ2-7	TRBD2	TGTGCCAGCAGTCAAGCGGGATTCAGCAATGAGCAGTACTTC	CASSQAGFSNEQYF
TRBV4-1	few	TRBJ1-5	NA	TGCGCCAGCAGCCAAGGCACGGTTACTAATCAGCCCCAGCATTTT	CASSQGTVTNQPQHF
TRBV4-1	few	TRBJ1-1	NA	TGCGCCAGCAGCCAAGATTCGCGGGTCGAAGCTTTCTTT	CASSQDSRVEAFF
TRBV27	NA	TRBJ1-2	NA	TGTGCCAGCAGTTCCAACAGGGTCTCGTATGGCTACACCTTC	CASSSNRVSYGYTF
TRBV25-1	NA	TRBJ2-5	NA	TGTGCCAGCAGTAGGACCGAGATAATCCAAGAGACCCAGTACTTC	CASSRTEIIQETQYF
TRBV16	NA	TRBJ1-2	NA	TGTGCCACCACCGCACAGGGCTATGGCTACACCTTC	CATTAQGYGYTF